This T cell receptor (beta chain) came from a study of blood T cell repertoires in COVID-19. The cohort comprised adults aged about 18 to 89 years residing in approximately 25 US areas. Profiled with immunoSEQ multiplex PCR; TCRdb holds only in-frame clones, not every one. The table includes 150,000 to 200,000 clones, under 80% detected once. Trimming stripped 2 bases from V and 7 bases from J, with 12 bases between. Germline CDR1 and CDR2: SGHTA and FQGNSA. The CDR3 is 14 amino acids. The sequenced material came from PBMCs or T cells enriched from blood (not recorded which). The sequence came from a woman aged 50 to 60 with acute COVID-19. The chain is built from TRBV7-2 and TRBJ2-1, with TRBD2 as a possible D gene (6 bases). DNA for the CDR3: TGTGCCAGCAGCTTAATGGCTCGGGGGAATGAGCAGTTCTTC. Amino acid sequence: CASSLMARGNEQFF.